The present entry profiles one T cell receptor beta chain with its context. Its antigen is not known. The V segment lost 2 bases and the J segment 4 bases; nucleotides outside the gene matches: 3. Germline values: CDR1 KGHDR, CDR2 SFDVKD. The CDR3 totals 14 residues. This entry comes from a study of human T cells and chemical hapten exposure. Study background: While the approximately 23-week study was under way, patients received diphenylcyclopropenone on the scalp every week. Study-level points and caveats: With alopecia, donors may have immune responses unlike healthy people's. Versus controls, significantly more large CDR3 similarity clusters arose from expanded TCRs.

Described time point: patch test 1, 2 weeks after DPC sensitization. Treatment given: therapeutic diphenylcyclopropenone sensitization with weekly scalp DPC. TCRdb fed the RACE reads into MiXCR, producing one record per CDR3 protein. The sample records some 190,000 distinct CDR3 sequences, about 20% being singletons. V gene TRBV24-1 combines with J gene TRBJ1-2, with 7 bases aligning to TRBD1. The TCR originated in a woman aged 50 to 65 with alopecia areata. Some clones in this sample may be carry-over from other donors' samples. Specimen: whole blood, collected in connection with sensitization to the hapten diphenylcyclopropenone (DPC). The chain's CDR3 is CATSDSGQIYGYTF. The CDR3 nucleotides are TGTGCCACCAGTGATTCGGGACAGATCTATGGCTACACCTTC.